This T cell receptor beta chain emerged from a study of technical replicates of blood from a handful of donors. The V gene's germline CDR1 is SNHLY and CDR2 FYNNEI. This CDR3 is 12 amino acids long. V lost 8 bases and J lost 3, with 11 bases in between. Profiled with immunoSEQ multiplex PCR; TCRdb holds only in-frame clones, not every one. The data show approximately 70,000 clones, roughly 89% seen once. This chain uses TRBV2 with TRBJ2-7; D not certain. This TCR came from a human donor in good health. Some clones in this sample may be carry-over from other donors' samples. The sequenced sample was T cells isolated from PBMCs. The CDR3 sequence is CASRTGVYEQYF. Written as DNA, the CDR3 is TGTGCCAGCCGAACCGGTGTCTACGAGCAGTACTTC.